The 10 T cell receptor beta chains given below trace back to one sample, sequenced in a study. TCRdb re-analysed the RT-PCR reads in MiXCR, keeping a single row per CDR3 protein. The sample shows thousands of distinct CDR3 sequences, approximately 34% of them seen only once. The sample was memory CD4+ T cells from salivary gland. The receptors stem from a female donor with primary Sjogren's syndrome.

This clonotype is deemed large. The rearrangement uses TRBV6-6 and TRBJ2-7; no definite D call. Germline CDR1 reads MNHNY; CDR2 reads SVGAGI (reference sequence). The V end lost 8 bases, the J end lost 2 bases, and 16 bases lay between the germline ends. This CDR3 spans 14 amino acids. Written as DNA, the CDR3 is TGTGCCAGCTCGCCTGGTGGTGGGACCTACGAGCAGTACGTC. As protein: CASSPGGGTYEQYV.

This clonotype is medium-sized within its sample. The chain uses TRBV5-1 and TRBJ2-1; D gene uncertain. The CDR3 contains 16 residues. V gave up 1 base and J gave up 0 bases, with 11 bases separating them. From germline, CDR1 is SGHRS and CDR2 YFSETQ. In DNA, the CDR3 is TGCGCCAGCAGCTTGTGGACCGATAGCTCCTACAATGAGCAGTTCTTC. Translated: CASSLWTDSSYNEQFF.

The gene calls are TRBV9 and TRBJ2-3, with D perhaps TRBD1 or TRBD2 (7 bases each). The V end was cut by 7 bases, the J end by 5 bases, with 14 bases between. CDR1 SGDLS and CDR2 YYNGEE come from the germline V gene. This CDR3 comprises 13 residues. CDR3 nucleotides: TGTGCCAGCCAGGGGGGGGGCGGAGATACGCAGTATTTT. Protein sequence: CASQGGGGDTQYF.

This clonotype was recorded at least ten times. This chain links TRBV27 with TRBJ1-1; D remains ambiguous. Germline CDR1 is MNHEY and CDR2 is SMNVEV (reference sequence). The CDR3 extends over 15 amino acids. V was pared by 2 bases and J by 1 base, with 11 bases between. CDR3 amino acids: CASSLEGTANTEAFF. The CDR3 nucleotides read TGTGCCAGCAGTTTAGAAGGAACTGCGAACACTGAAGCTTTCTTT.

This clonotype was counted at least ten times. The V gene is TRBV2, the J gene TRBJ2-2; 8 nucleotides agree with TRBD1. J was trimmed by 6 bases and V by 6 bases; bases with no gene match: 6. Per the germline V gene, CDR1 is SNHLY and CDR2 is FYNNEI. This CDR3 spans 14 amino acids. This chain's CDR3 is CASSGQGTAGELFF. Here the CDR3 DNA reads TGTGCCAGCAGCGGACAGGGTACCGCCGGGGAGCTGTTTTTT.

In its sample, this clonotype was seen many times. The rearrangement links TRBV9 to TRBJ1-1; TRBD1 matches at 7 bases. Looked up from germline, CDR1 is SGDLS and CDR2 is YYNGEE. The CDR3 sequence is 17 residues long. The J segment lost 4 bases and the V segment lost 3 bases, leaving 15 bases of the junction unmatched. The CDR3 loop is CASSGRQGTGFATEAFF. The CDR3 DNA reads as TGTGCCAGCAGCGGAAGACAGGGCACGGGCTTTGCCACTGAAGCTTTCTTT. The full variable domain, in which reference TRBV9 and TRBJ1-1 provide the parts outside the CDR3, is DSGVTQTPKHLITATGQRVTLRCSPRSGDLSVYWYQQSLDQGLQFLIQYYNGEERAKGNILERFSAQQFPDLHSELNLSSLELGDSALYFCASSGRQGTGFATEAFFGQGTRLTVV.

Only a few counts were recorded for this clonotype. This chain links TRBV2 with TRBJ1-5, with 7 positions matching TRBD1. The CDR3 length is 12 residues. The V segment lost 9 bases and the J segment 6 bases; nucleotides outside the gene matches: 5. CDR1 is SNHLY, CDR2 FYNNEI, per germline. Here the CDR3 reads CASRDRGQPQHF. The CDR3 bases are TGTGCCAGTCGGGACAGAGGTCAGCCCCAGCATTTT. Together with reference TRBV2 and TRBJ1-5, the CDR3 gives the full variable domain: EPEVTQTPSHQVTQMGQEVILRCVPISNHLYFYWYRQILGQKVEFLVSFYNNEISEKSEIFDDQFSVERPDGSNFTLKIRSTKLEDSAMYFCASRDRGQPQHFGDGTRLSIL.

This chain connects TRBV20-1 to TRBJ2-5; 9 bases line up with TRBD2. Germline V gene sequence: CDR1 DFQATT, CDR2 SNEGSKA (reference sequence). The CDR3 is 16 residues long. Unmatched junction bases numbered 18, after V lost 5 bases and J lost 8 bases. The CDR3 loop reads CSARRQLAGSLGTQYF. The CDR3 region has the DNA TGCAGTGCTCGCCGCCAACTAGCGGGCTCGTTGGGAACCCAGTACTTC.

This clonotype showed up just once. The V and J genes are TRBV19 and TRBJ2-1, with D perhaps matching TRBD2 (6 bases). The germline gives CDR1 LNHDA, CDR2 SQIVND (reference sequence). Deletions cut 6 bases from V and 13 bases from J, with 22 bases between. The CDR3 contains 14 residues. The CDR3 DNA sequence: TGTGCCAGTAGCCGGATCGGGGGAAAAGAGACCCAGTTCTTC. It translates to CASSRIGGKETQFF.

Sample share makes this clonotype medium-sized. CDR3 residues: CSAAPGLANYEQYF. The CDR3, as DNA: TGCAGTGCCGCTCCGGGACTAGCGAACTACGAGCAGTACTTC. The rearrangement links TRBV20-1 to TRBJ2-7; TRBD2 aligns across 10 bases. This CDR3 has 14 amino acids. Germline CDR1 DFQATT, CDR2 SNEGSKA (reference sequence). Trimming at V came to 6 bases and at J to 3 bases, leaving 8 bases not matched to a gene.